Below, one T cell receptor (beta chain) is given with its context. The antigen is undetermined. A read error may account for a junction end that differs from germline. These data come from a study of tumor and adjacent non-tumor tissue in lung cancer. The CDR3 extends over 18 amino acids. Germline V lookup: CDR1 SQVTM, CDR2 ANQGSEA. Whole-study results and caveats: Tumor tissue had significantly higher TCR diversity than normal lung.

No cell sorting was done before RNA was extracted from the tissue. More than 3 cm separated this lung sample from the edge of the tumor. TCRbeta libraries were built with three rounds of nested PCR, modified from ARM-PCR. TCRdb passed the multiplex PCR reads through MiXCR, listing each CDR3 protein once. Of more than 75,000 distinct CDR3 sequences in the sample, 80% were seen once. The V gene is TRBV29-1, the J gene TRBJ2-5; TRBD2 agrees at 8 bases. This TCR was sampled from a man aged 60 to 75 with small cell lung cancer. The specimen was distant non-tumor lung tissue. The CDR3 DNA is TGTAGCGCCGCGATGGGGGGACTAGAGGGAGGAGACCAAGAGACCCAGTACTTC. Translated: CSAAMGGLEGGDQETQYF.